The 21 T cell receptor beta chains reported below all come from one sample, sequenced in a study of control samples from healthy donors and cancer patients. Produced via immunoSEQ multiplex PCR; TCRdb's table is partial and in-frame only. The table shows some 130,000 clones, with about 93% occurring only once. What was sequenced was PBMCs. Receptors originate from a middle-aged man with head and neck cancer.

This clone was counted once. This CDR3 is CAWSVGGNTGELFF. The CDR3 bases are TGTGCCTGGAGTGTAGGAGGGAACACCGGGGAGCTGTTTTTT. The gene calls are TRBV30 and TRBJ2-2; TRBD2 is a possible D gene (5 bases). CDR1 is GTSNPN, CDR2 SVGIG, per germline (reference sequence). The CDR3 runs to 14 residues. Trimming left V 0 bases short and J 1 base short, with 6 bases between.

The chain links TRBV5-4 to TRBJ1-1; no clear D gene. This CDR3 spans 15 amino acids. Trimming took off 0 bases at V and 3 bases at J, with 12 bases between the two ends. Germline CDR1 is SGHNT and CDR2 is YYREEE (reference sequence). The CDR3 reads CASSLERGVDTEAFF. CDR3 nucleotides: TGTGCCAGCAGCTTGGAGCGGGGAGTGGACACTGAAGCTTTCTTT.

The chain uses TRBV7-3 and TRBJ2-3; unclear D gene. The germline V and J ends were trimmed by 0 bases and 3 bases, with 4 bases remaining between them. The CDR3 totals 13 residues. CDR1 and CDR2 (germline): SGHTA, FQGTGA. As DNA, the CDR3 is TGTGCCAGCAGCTTAACGGGGACAGATACGCAGTATTTT. Amino acids: CASSLTGTDTQYF.

The chain carries TRBV19 and TRBJ1-1, with D tentatively TRBD1 (6 bases). The germline V gene encodes CDR1 LNHDA and CDR2 SQIVND (reference sequence). This CDR3 comprises 13 residues. V gave up 3 bases and J gave up 6 bases, with 11 bases separating them. The CDR3 is CASSIVNRAEAFF. The CDR3 nucleotides read TGTGCCAGTAGTATCGTGAACAGGGCTGAAGCTTTCTTT.

CDR3 coding DNA: TGTGCCAGCAGCGTAGGAGACGTCGAGAGCTCTGGAAACACCATATATTTT. As protein: CASSVGDVESSGNTIYF. V is TRBV9 and J is TRBJ1-3; no clear D. Deletions cut 0 bases from V and 0 bases from J, with 13 bases between. Germline V gives CDR1 SGDLS, CDR2 YYNGEE. The CDR3 runs 17 residues.

The chain uses TRBV7-2 and TRBJ2-3; D possibly uses TRBD1 or TRBD2 (5 bases each). Germline values: CDR1 SGHTA, CDR2 FQGNSA. The CDR3 contains 17 residues. Trimming removed 1 base from V and 5 bases from J, with 19 bases in between. Written as DNA, the CDR3 is TGTGCCAGCAGCTTAGGGGGACCCTTGTTACCGGTAGATACGCAGTATTTT. As protein: CASSLGGPLLPVDTQYF.

V and J are TRBV9 and TRBJ2-7; D perhaps matches TRBD1 (5 bases). This CDR3 is built from 14 residues. The V gene lost 4 bases and the J gene lost 2 bases, with 13 bases spanning the gap. Germline loops: CDR1 SGDLS, CDR2 YYNGEE. Written as DNA, the CDR3 is TGTGCCAGCAGCCCAGGGCACTGGACCTACGAGCAGTACTTC. Its translation: CASSPGHWTYEQYF. Drawing the rest from reference TRBV9 and TRBJ2-7, the complete variable domain is DSGVTQTPKHLITATGQRVTLRCSPRSGDLSVYWYQQSLDQGLQFLIQYYNGEERAKGNILERFSAQQFPDLHSELNLSSLELGDSALYFCASSPGHWTYEQYFGPGTRLTVT.

Here the CDR3 reads CASSWQSGNQPQHF. CDR3 DNA: TGTGCCAGTAGTTGGCAGAGTGGCAATCAGCCCCAGCATTTT. The rearrangement links TRBV19 to TRBJ1-5; D is ambiguous. Trimming took off 5 bases at V and 2 bases at J, with 10 bases between the two ends. Germline values: CDR1 LNHDA, CDR2 SQIVND (reference sequence). The CDR3 totals 14 residues.

The chain employs TRBV15 and TRBJ2-3; 14 nucleotides align to TRBD2. Unmatched junction bases numbered 0, after V lost 3 bases and J lost 1 base. The germline V gene has CDR1 LNHNV and CDR2 YYDKDF (reference sequence). The CDR3 is 16 residues long. The CDR3 nucleotides are TGTGCCACCAGCAGGGGACTAGCGGGGGGCACAGATACGCAGTATTTT. Protein: CATSRGLAGGTDTQYF.

The genes are TRBV19 and TRBJ1-1; no clear D. Germline CDR1 reads LNHDA; CDR2 reads SQIVND (reference sequence). Trimming pared 5 bases from V and 5 bases from J, leaving 12 bases between. The CDR3 spans 13 residues. The chain's CDR3 is CASSARVGTEAFF. CDR3 bases: TGTGCCAGTAGTGCCCGGGTCGGGACTGAAGCTTTCTTT.

V is TRBV13 and J is TRBJ1-1; 10 bases line up with TRBD1. This CDR3 comprises 15 residues. After removal of 5 bases from V and 3 bases from J, the junction contained 6 bases not matched to a gene. CDR1 is PRHDT and CDR2 is FYEKMQ in the germline V gene (reference sequence). In nucleotides, the CDR3 is TGTGCCAGCAGCCCCACCGGGACAGGGGACACTGAAGCTTTCTTT. It yields the protein CASSPTGTGDTEAFF.

The rearrangement uses TRBV19 and TRBJ1-4; the D gene is possibly TRBD1 (5 bases). Germline assignment: CDR1 LNHDA and CDR2 SQIVND (reference sequence). This CDR3 comprises 12 residues. Trimming pared 6 bases from V and 7 bases from J, leaving 9 bases between. The CDR3 region is CASRLGGEKLFF. The CDR3 DNA follows: TGTGCCAGTAGGTTGGGGGGTGAAAAACTGTTTTTT.

The V and J genes are TRBV9 and TRBJ1-1, with D possibly TRBD1 on 6 matching bases. Trimming removed 0 bases from V and 5 bases from J, with 11 bases in between. CDR1 and CDR2 from the germline V gene are SGDLS and YYNGEE. The CDR3 runs to 14 residues. The CDR3 DNA sequence: TGTGCCAGCAGCGTAGGGGGGGCGGTTACTGAAGCTTTCTTT. This encodes CASSVGGAVTEAFF.

This chain uses TRBV5-8 with TRBJ2-3; D uncertain. The CDR3 is 13 residues long. V dropped 0 bases and J dropped 2 bases, with 4 bases sitting between them. Germline CDR1 and CDR2: SGHTS and YDEGEE. The CDR3 DNA reads as TGTGCCAGCAGCTTGGGGTCCACAGATACGCAGTATTTT. This codes for CASSLGSTDTQYF.

J is TRBJ2-3 and V is TRBV5-8; D unresolved. Germline lookup yields CDR1 SGHTS and CDR2 YDEGEE. The ends were cut back, 0 bases at V and 1 base at J, with 6 bases in the middle. The CDR3 loop spans 14 amino acids. The CDR3 region has the DNA TGTGCCAGCAGCTTGGAAGGGCGCACAGATACGCAGTATTTT. Amino acids: CASSLEGRTDTQYF. Combining the CDR3 with reference TRBV5-8 and TRBJ2-3 gives the whole variable domain EAGVTQSPTHLIKTRGQQATLRCSPISGHTSVYWYQQALGLGLQFLLWYDEGEERNRGNFPPRFSGRQFPNYSSELNVNALELEDSALYLCASSLEGRTDTQYFGPGTRLTVL.

This chain uses TRBV18 with TRBJ2-7; D tentatively fits TRBD1 or TRBD2 (5 bases each). Germline V gene lookup returns CDR1 KGHSH and CDR2 LQKENI. CDR3 length: 12 residues. V lost 4 bases and J lost 6, with 10 bases in between. CDR3 residues: CASSLSRGEQYF. CDR3 in DNA: TGTGCCAGCTCACTCTCGAGGGGCGAGCAGTACTTC.

This sequence joins TRBV9 and TRBJ1-5; no clear D gene. Looked up from germline, CDR1 is SGDLS and CDR2 is YYNGEE. This CDR3 spans 16 amino acids. V was clipped by 0 bases and J by 0 bases, with 10 bases between them. This CDR3 is CASSVDYSYSNQPQHF. In DNA form, the CDR3 reads TGTGCCAGCAGCGTAGACTACAGCTATAGCAATCAGCCCCAGCATTTT.

The chain joins TRBV6-5 to TRBJ2-7, with 7 bases that match TRBD2. After removal of 2 bases from V and 1 base from J, the junction contained 8 bases not matched to a gene. Germline CDR1 MNHEY, CDR2 SVGAGI. The CDR3 has 16 residues. In DNA form, the CDR3 reads TGTGCCAGCAGTTACAGTCAAAGGGGAGGGTCCTACGAGCAGTACTTC. Its translation: CASSYSQRGGSYEQYF.

The V call is TRBV4-3, the J call TRBJ1-2, with D maybe TRBD1 (5 bases). The CDR3 totals 16 residues. V lost 6 bases and J lost 0, with 17 bases in between. Germline CDR1 LGHNA, CDR2 YSLEER. Here the CDR3 reads CASRPSWGPTNYGYTF. The CDR3 nucleotides read TGCGCCAGCAGACCTTCTTGGGGACCCACTAACTATGGCTACACCTTC.

This chain connects TRBV5-4 to TRBJ1-2; 8 nucleotides align to TRBD1. The CDR3 is 15 residues long. Germline CDR1 is SGHNT and CDR2 is YYREEE (reference sequence). Trimming took 2 bases from V and 4 from J; bases not matched to a gene: 7. CDR3 loop: CASSLSPGQVYGYTF. CDR3 coding DNA: TGTGCCAGCAGCTTATCCCCGGGACAGGTCTATGGCTACACCTTC.

The chain joins TRBV24-1 to TRBJ2-1, with 8 positions matching TRBD2. Germline assignment: CDR1 KGHDR and CDR2 SFDVKD. Losses at the gene ends were 4 bases for V and 5 bases for J; bases not matched to a gene: 12. CDR3 length: 17 amino acids. The chain's CDR3 is CATSERPRGGNDNEQFF. The CDR3 bases are TGTGCCACCAGTGAGCGCCCTCGGGGGGGCAACGACAATGAGCAGTTCTTC.